This TCR beta chain was found in a study of blood T cell repertoires in COVID-19. Study background: Samples representing acute and convalescent COVID-19 were sourced from the United States, Italy and Spain.

CDR3 size: 16 residues. Trimming stripped 3 bases from V and 5 bases from J, with 14 bases between. Germline CDR1 and CDR2: SEHNR and FQNEAQ (reference sequence). Per the original data handling: Estimation of nucleated cell counts was performed using reference gene primer amplification. Libraries were prepared by immunoSEQ multiplex PCR; TCRdb keeps only in-frame clonotypes and omits some of them. V, J and clone size are taken as reported in that table, and D and trimming were inferred from the DNA itself. The sample holds 200,000 to 250,000 clones, around 82% seen once. The source of this sequence is a woman of 80 years or more with acute or convalescent COVID-19. The rearrangement uses TRBV7-9 and TRBJ2-6; perhaps TRBD2 as D (6 bases). Sequencing was done on a sample of peripheral blood. DNA for the CDR3: TGTGCCAGCAGCTTCTACGGAGGGGAGAGGGCCAACGTCCTGACTTTC. The encoded protein is CASSFYGGERANVLTF.